The 23 T cell receptor beta chains in this list originate from one sample, sequenced in a study of cytomegalovirus exposure and HLA in healthy donors. In the PCR, 60 Vbeta and 13 Jbeta primers were used. Assay: immunoSEQ multiplex PCR; the TCRdb copy retains only in-frame clones and omits some. The sample lists roughly 98,000 clones, 80% to 85% seen once, with over 1.1% in the top ten. The specimen sequenced was PBMCs. The receptors were gathered from a man aged 35 to 55 in good health and CMV-seronegative.

This clone was seen a single time. The chain carries TRBV5-1 and TRBJ1-3, with D uncertain. V lost 0 bases and J lost 0, with 10 bases in between. The CDR3 runs 16 residues. Per the germline V gene, CDR1 is SGHRS and CDR2 is YFSETQ. CDR3 bases: TGCGCCAGCAGCTTGGATGTAAGCTCCTCTGGAAACACCATATATTTT. This sequence encodes CASSLDVSSSGNTIYF.

This clone appeared a few times. The chain has TRBV15 and TRBJ2-7, with D maybe TRBD1 (6 bases). The CDR3 length is 14 residues. V lost 2 bases and J lost 6, with 14 bases in between. The germline V gene encodes CDR1 LNHNV and CDR2 YYDKDF (reference sequence). The CDR3, as DNA: TGTGCCACCAGCAGAACCGGACAGCCGCCCGAGCAGTACTTC. This translates into CATSRTGQPPEQYF.

The V and J genes are TRBV7-8 and TRBJ2-3; TRBD2 agrees at 7 bases. Unmatched junction bases numbered 3, after V lost 3 bases and J lost 0 bases. Germline CDR1 is SGHVS and CDR2 is FQNEAQ. The length of the CDR3 is 15 residues. This chain's CDR3 is CASSLGGRSTDTQYF. CDR3 sequence (DNA): TGTGCCAGCAGCTTGGGAGGGAGAAGCACAGATACGCAGTATTTT.

This sequence joins TRBV6-1 and TRBJ2-1; D is perhaps TRBD1 (5 bases). The germline V and J ends were trimmed by 4 bases and 3 bases, with 13 bases remaining between them. Germline V lookup: CDR1 MNHNS, CDR2 SASEGT. CDR3 length: 15 residues. The CDR3: CASSGRQKNYNEQFF. The CDR3 DNA is TGTGCCAGCAGTGGAAGACAGAAGAACTACAATGAGCAGTTCTTC.

This chain uses TRBV11-2 with TRBJ2-5, with D tentatively TRBD2 (5 bases). CDR3 length: 14 amino acids. Germline CDR1 SGHAT, CDR2 FQNNGV. The germline V and J ends were trimmed by 0 bases and 5 bases, with 10 bases remaining between them. The CDR3 bases are TGTGCCAGCAGCTTAGATCGGGGTGGGGAGACCCAGTACTTC. It specifies CASSLDRGGETQYF.

The chain recombines TRBV18 with TRBJ2-2; maybe TRBD1 (5 bases). The CDR3 spans 15 residues. V dropped 2 bases and J dropped 1 base, with 8 bases sitting between them. Germline V gene sequence: CDR1 KGHSH, CDR2 LQKENI. The CDR3 loop reads CASSPLGQNTGELFF. CDR3 nucleotide sequence: TGTGCCAGCTCACCATTGGGGCAGAACACCGGGGAGCTGTTTTTT.

This chain links TRBV5-1 with TRBJ2-7; D is perhaps TRBD1 (6 bases). The CDR3 length is 15 residues. Between the trimmed V and J ends, which lost 2 bases and 2 bases, there was a span of 14 bases. The germline V gene encodes CDR1 SGHRS and CDR2 YFSETQ. The CDR3 reads CASSFGTLSTYEQYF. DNA of the CDR3: TGCGCCAGCAGCTTTGGGACACTTAGCACCTACGAGCAGTACTTC.

The gene calls are TRBV5-5 and TRBJ2-7; TRBD1 agrees at 8 bases. The CDR3 is made up of 13 amino acids. V lost 2 bases, J lost 2 bases, and 0 bases stayed unmatched. From germline, CDR1 is SGHKS and CDR2 YYEKEE (reference sequence). DNA for the CDR3: TGTGCCAGCAGCTTACAGGGGGCCTACGAGCAGTACTTC. This sequence encodes CASSLQGAYEQYF.

About this clone itself: Within the sample, other DNA sequences also encode this same CDR3. The rearrangement links TRBV7-9 to TRBJ2-7; D is unresolved. CDR3 length: 13 amino acids. The V end lost 4 bases, the J end lost 0 bases, and 7 bases lay between the germline ends. Germline CDR1 and CDR2: SEHNR and FQNEAQ (reference sequence). The CDR3 DNA follows: TGTGCCAGCAGCTCGGAGAGCTCCTACGAGCAGTACTTC. As protein: CASSSESSYEQYF.

Here the CDR3 DNA reads TGTGCCAGCACTAAGAGACAGCTTAATGAAAAACTGTTTTTT. Encoded protein: CASTKRQLNEKLFF. V and J are TRBV6-5 and TRBJ1-4; D might be TRBD1 (5 bases). Germline V gene lookup returns CDR1 MNHEY and CDR2 SVGAGI. CDR3 length: 14 residues. V lost 7 bases and J 4 bases, leaving 13 bases between the germline ends.

The chain couples TRBV7-9 to TRBJ2-7; 11 nucleotides match TRBD1. Trimming cost V 5 bases and J 5 bases; bases outside gene matches: 8. The CDR3 covers 15 residues. CDR1 SEHNR and CDR2 FQNEAQ come from the germline V gene (reference sequence). The CDR3 nucleotides read TGTGCCAGCAGCCCAAGGACAGGGGGCATCCACGAGCAGTACTTC. Protein sequence: CASSPRTGGIHEQYF.

This chain joins TRBV2 and TRBJ2-2; 7 positions match TRBD2. The CDR3 is 14 amino acids. Germline V CDR1 and CDR2: SNHLY, FYNNEI. The junction had 7 bases not matched to a gene; V was cut back by 4 bases and J by 8 bases. CDR3 amino acids: CASSVGTTGGELFF. For the CDR3, the DNA is TGTGCCAGCAGTGTCGGGACTACGGGAGGGGAGCTGTTTTTT.

This chain joins TRBV5-1 and TRBJ2-7; a weak D match, TRBD2 (6 bases). The CDR3 has 15 residues. V was shortened by 4 bases and J by 4 bases, with 18 bases between the two germline ends. Germline V gene lookup returns CDR1 SGHRS and CDR2 YFSETQ. The CDR3, as DNA: TGCGCCAGCAGCCCGACCCTGGGGGGTTCTTACGAGCAGTACTTC. Its translation: CASSPTLGGSYEQYF.

This clone is a singleton in its sample. The chain uses TRBV27 and TRBJ2-7; a weak D match, TRBD1 (6 bases). V was trimmed by 6 bases and J by 4 bases, leaving 13 bases between them. Per the germline V gene, CDR1 is MNHEY and CDR2 is SMNVEV (reference sequence). The CDR3 covers 13 residues. Written as DNA, the CDR3 is TGTGCCAGCAGCCTTCAACAGGGATACGAGCAGTACTTC. Protein: CASSLQQGYEQYF.

Written as DNA, the CDR3 is TGTGCCAGCAGCTCCCCGGGACAGCAAGAGACCCAGTACTTC. Its translation is CASSSPGQQETQYF. The rearrangement links TRBV5-4 to TRBJ2-5; 7 bases map to TRBD1. The CDR3 spans 14 residues. The V gene end was trimmed by 3 bases and the J gene end by 2 bases; junction bases not matched to a gene: 4. Per germline, CDR1 SGHNT and CDR2 YYREEE (reference sequence).

The chain links TRBV2 to TRBJ1-5; D is ambiguous. CDR3 size: 13 residues. CDR1 and CDR2 (germline): SNHLY, FYNNEI. V was clipped by 4 bases and J by 5 bases, with 9 bases between them. The CDR3 reads CASSVQNDQPQHF. The CDR3 nucleotides are TGTGCCAGCAGTGTCCAGAATGATCAGCCCCAGCATTTT.

The genes are TRBV27 and TRBJ2-1; 8 bases line up with TRBD1. J was trimmed by 1 base and V by 4 bases; bases with no gene match: 6. The CDR3 totals 16 residues. In germline, CDR1 is MNHEY, CDR2 SMNVEV (reference sequence). The DNA of the CDR3 is TGTGCCAGCAGTTCTGGCAGGGGGCCTTCCTACAATGAGCAGTTCTTC. Translation gives CASSSGRGPSYNEQFF.

V and J are TRBV28 and TRBJ1-2; D possibly corresponds to TRBD1 (5 bases). V gave up 3 bases and J gave up 7 bases, with 12 bases separating them. The CDR3 consists of 13 residues. Germline assignment: CDR1 MDHEN and CDR2 SYDVKM. The CDR3 DNA reads as TGTGCCAGCAGTTTCCCAGGGCGGGGTGGCTACACCTTC. It yields the protein CASSFPGRGGYTF.

This clone has a single count. The chain carries TRBV4-1 and TRBJ1-6, with 7 bases aligning to TRBD1. J was trimmed by 8 bases and V by 0 bases; bases with no gene match: 1. In germline, CDR1 is MGHRA, CDR2 YSYEKL. This CDR3 region has 14 residues. CDR3 bases: TGCGCCAGCAGCCAAGATGACAGGGATTCACCCCTCCACTTT. It specifies CASSQDDRDSPLHF.

This clone turned up a few times. The CDR3 nucleotides are TGTGCCAGCAGCTTAGGGTTAGCGGGGGGCTCAGATACGCAGTATTTT. Translation: CASSLGLAGGSDTQYF. The chain combines TRBV7-2 with TRBJ2-3; 10 bases map to TRBD2. After removal of 1 base from V and 4 bases from J, the junction contained 5 bases not matched to a gene. CDR3 length: 16 residues. The germline CDR1 and CDR2 sequences are SGHTA and FQGNSA.

A remark on this clone: One junction end does not reproduce the germline sequence, and a read error may be involved. The chain recombines TRBV7-9 with TRBJ2-1; the match to TRBD2 covers 8 bases. This CDR3 is built from 17 residues. Germline V gene data show CDR1 as SEHNR and CDR2 as FQNEAQ (reference sequence). The CDR3 here is CSSSIPRGGRSYNEQFF. The CDR3 DNA follows: TGTTCCAGCAGCATACCCCGGGGGGGGCGATCCTACAATGAGCAGTTCTTC.

The chain uses TRBV5-1 and TRBJ2-1, with TRBD2 identical over 8 bases. The CDR3 length is 15 residues. The V and J ends lost 1 base and 8 bases, in that order; junction bases with no gene match: 8. Germline values: CDR1 SGHRS, CDR2 YFSETQ. The CDR3 is CASSLTGTRGDEQFF. Here the CDR3 DNA reads TGCGCCAGCAGCTTGACGGGGACTAGGGGGGATGAGCAGTTCTTC.

The chain uses TRBV4-3 and TRBJ1-2; TRBD1 might be the D (6 bases). Germline CDR1 and CDR2: LGHNA and YSLEER. This CDR3 is built from 13 residues. The V and J ends lost 4 bases and 6 bases respectively, with 12 bases between them. The CDR3 here is CASSLDRNNGYTF. The CDR3 nucleotides are TGCGCCAGCAGCCTCGACAGGAATAATGGCTACACCTTC.